Below, 15 T cell receptor beta chains from the same sample are listed, as sequenced in a study of blood T cells in healthy people across ages. A second PCR, run for roughly 7 to 12 cycles, used a sample-barcoded 5' primer plus a J-beta primer mix. TCRdb redid the calling of the 5' RACE reads with MiXCR, one entry per CDR3 protein. This sample yields 550,000 to 750,000 distinct CDR3 sequences, of which approximately 21% are seen a single time; under 4% belongs to the top ten. The sequenced sample consisted of blood. Receptors originate from a man between 65 and 79 years old in good health.

The table lists this clonotype with a few counts. This chain uses TRBV29-1 with TRBJ2-4, with D possibly TRBD1 on 6 matching bases. V was cut by 4 bases and J by 8 bases, with 12 bases left in between. Looked up from germline, CDR1 is SQVTM and CDR2 is ANQGSEA. This CDR3 contains 12 residues. This chain's CDR3 is CSVGRGGDIQYF. The CDR3 DNA sequence: TGCAGCGTTGGAAGAGGGGGTGACATTCAGTACTTC.

This rearrangement joins TRBV5-5 to TRBJ2-2; 14 bases are shared with TRBD2. V shed 4 bases, J shed 6 bases, and the junction held 8 bases outside the gene matches. Germline CDR1 SGHKS, CDR2 YYEKEE (reference sequence). The CDR3 consists of 17 residues. In DNA form, the CDR3 reads TGTGCCAGCAGCCAGGGACTAGCGGGAGTTTCGGCCGGGGAGCTGTTTTTT. This translates into CASSQGLAGVSAGELFF. Full variable domain (remainder filled in from reference TRBV5-5 and TRBJ2-2): DAGVTQSPTHLIKTRGQQVTLRCSPISGHKSVSWYQQVLGQGPQFIFQYYEKEERGRGNFPDRFSARQFPNYSSELNVNALLLGDSALYLCASSQGLAGVSAGELFFGEGSRLTVL.

This clonotype is a singleton in its sample. This rearrangement joins TRBV12-3 or TRBV12-4 to TRBJ1-2; no firm D call. The V and J ends lost 2 bases and 2 bases respectively, with 9 bases between them. The CDR3 has 14 amino acids. The CDR3, as DNA: TGTGCCAGCAGTTTAAGTAAGGGCAACTATGGCTACACCTTC. Amino acid sequence: CASSLSKGNYGYTF.

This clonotype has only a few counts. This chain connects TRBV5-1 to TRBJ1-4, with 8 bases that match TRBD1. This CDR3 spans 14 amino acids. Germline V gives CDR1 SGHRS, CDR2 YFSETQ. V gave up 3 bases and J gave up 3 bases; unmatched junction bases: 1. Here the CDR3 DNA reads TGCGCCAGCAGCTGGGGACAGGCTAATGAAAAACTGTTTTTT. Translation gives CASSWGQANEKLFF.

The CDR3 reads CSALESSVSYEQYF. The CDR3 coding sequence is TGCAGTGCACTAGAATCTAGCGTCTCCTACGAGCAGTACTTC. The rearrangement links TRBV20-1 to TRBJ2-7, with TRBD2 as a possible D gene (6 bases). Trimming removed 6 bases from V and 0 bases from J, with 15 bases in between. Per the germline V gene, CDR1 is DFQATT and CDR2 is SNEGSKA (reference sequence). CDR3 length equals 14 residues.

The chain couples TRBV7-9 to TRBJ2-7; D could derive from TRBD1 or TRBD2 (5 bases each). V lost 7 bases and J 6 bases, leaving 19 bases between the germline ends. This CDR3 has 14 residues. Germline loops: CDR1 SEHNR, CDR2 FQNEAQ (reference sequence). CDR3 loop: CASTMDSPGGEQYF. The CDR3 DNA reads as TGTGCCAGCACCATGGACTCCCCTGGGGGCGAGCAGTACTTC.

The chain is built from TRBV27 and TRBJ1-2; TRBD1 matches at 8 bases. The CDR3 loop spans 14 amino acids. Germline-derived CDR1 and CDR2 are MNHEY and SMNVEV (reference sequence). V shed 6 bases and J 9 bases; nucleotides not matched to a gene: 12. The CDR3 reads CASRTPRTGNRYTF. CDR3 DNA sequence: TGTGCCAGCAGAACACCCCGGACAGGGAATCGCTACACCTTC.

In this sample, this clonotype turned up a few times. The V and J genes are TRBV5-1 and TRBJ1-2; 7 bases agree with TRBD1. Looked up from germline, CDR1 is SGHRS and CDR2 is YFSETQ. The J segment lost 6 bases and the V segment lost 0 bases, leaving 8 bases of the junction unmatched. This CDR3 has 15 amino acids. CDR3 sequence reads: CASSLGQGYWDGYTF. The CDR3 nucleotides are TGCGCCAGCAGCTTGGGACAGGGATATTGGGATGGCTACACCTTC.

A note on this clonotype: One junction end disagrees with the germline gene, perhaps due to a read error. The CDR3 region has the DNA TGCAGCGTTGATGCCCCCTGGAGTGGATTATACAATGCGCAGTTCTTC. Its translation is CSVDAPWSGLYNAQFF. The J gene is TRBJ2-1, the V gene TRBV29-1; no clear D gene. CDR3 length equals 16 residues. The germline V gene encodes CDR1 SQVTM and CDR2 ANQGSEA.

Only a few counts were recorded for this clonotype. For the CDR3, the DNA is TGTGCCAGCAGCCCGCACAGGGACTCTGGAAACACCATATATTTT. This encodes CASSPHRDSGNTIYF. The gene calls are TRBV4-2 and TRBJ1-3, with D perhaps TRBD1 (6 bases). V was pared by 4 bases and J by 0 bases, with 10 bases between. Per germline, CDR1 LGHNA and CDR2 YNFKEQ. The CDR3 runs 15 residues.

This clonotype was seen only a few times. The V call is TRBV20-1, the J call TRBJ2-1; 10 bases map to TRBD1. Germline CDR1 DFQATT, CDR2 SNEGSKA (reference sequence). J was trimmed by 4 bases and V by 0 bases; bases with no gene match: 6. The CDR3 is 16 amino acids. In DNA form, the CDR3 reads TGCAGTGCTAGAGATGACGGGACAGGGGTATACAATGAGCAGTTCTTC. It encodes CSARDDGTGVYNEQFF.

DNA of the CDR3: TGTGCCAGCAGTTTCTCAGGGGGCAATCAGCCCCAGCATTTT. This translates into CASSFSGGNQPQHF. The gene calls are TRBV12-3 or TRBV12-4 and TRBJ1-5; perhaps TRBD1 as D (6 bases). The CDR3 is made up of 14 amino acids. Between the trimmed V and J ends, which lost 3 bases and 2 bases, there was a span of 8 bases.

V and J are TRBV5-1 and TRBJ1-3, with a possible D match to TRBD1 (6 bases). This CDR3 region has 13 residues. The ends were cut back, 6 bases at V and 4 bases at J, with 11 bases in the middle. From germline, CDR1 is SGHRS and CDR2 YFSETQ. DNA for the CDR3: TGCGCCAGCAACGAGGACAGCGGAAACACCATATATTTT. Protein product: CASNEDSGNTIYF.

In its sample, this clonotype was seen a few times. This chain links TRBV5-1 with TRBJ2-7; TRBD2 matches 12 bases. The ends lost 4 bases at V and 3 bases at J; junction bases unmatched: 8. The CDR3 contains 16 residues. Germline values: CDR1 SGHRS, CDR2 YFSETQ. The CDR3 loop is CASSGASGLAGYEQYF. The CDR3 coding sequence is TGCGCCAGCAGCGGGGCGTCGGGACTAGCGGGCTACGAGCAGTACTTC.

In its sample, this clonotype was seen a few times. The chain carries TRBV28 and TRBJ2-1, with 10 nucleotides matching TRBD2. V gave up 8 bases and J gave up 10 bases; unmatched junction bases: 23. The CDR3 loop spans 18 amino acids. From germline, CDR1 is MDHEN and CDR2 SYDVKM. CDR3 DNA: TGTGCCAGCTCTTTCCCTGCAGGAGCTAGCGGGAGAAGAGGGGAGCAGTTCTTC. Protein sequence: CASSFPAGASGRRGEQFF.